This TCR beta chain appears in the sequencing data of a study of T cell repertoires in cytomegalovirus infection. For the study at large: Both recently identified HLA-C-restricted and well-studied HLA-B-restricted CMV epitopes were used in the study.

TCRdb used MiXCR to reprocess the reads, holding one entry per CDR3 protein. The table lists about 890,000 distinct CDR3 sequences, roughly 30% of them singletons. A note on this clonotype: What it binds is unknown.

V was trimmed by 0 bases and J by 4 bases, leaving 9 bases between them. CDR1 is ENHRY, CDR2 SYGVKD, per germline. This CDR3 comprises 14 residues. Here the sequenced sample was cultured CD8+ T cells from PBMCs, taken from culture after CMV antigen stimulation. The rearrangement links TRBV10-3 to TRBJ2-5, with D maybe TRBD2 (7 bases). The source is a human donor in good health (CMV status not recorded). Some clones in this sample may be carry-over from other donors' samples. CDR3 residues: CAISESGGPETQYF. In DNA, the CDR3 is TGTGCCATCAGTGAGTCGGGGGGGCCAGAGACCCAGTACTTC.